The present entry profiles one T cell receptor (beta chain) with its context. What it binds is unknown. Conversion of TCR transcripts into cDNA relied on 5'RACE template switching, which added a universal primer site and UMIs. A single record per CDR3 protein comes from TCRdb applying MiXCR to the 5' RACE reads. The profile covers over 300,000 distinct CDR3 sequences, with more than 3% appearing a single time and around 22% taken by the ten largest. The sample originates from a study of T cells after yellow fever vaccination. Findings of the study overall: Relatively few clonotypes were ones that appeared in both CD4 and CD8 compartments. The study noted that FACS-sorted repertoires could contain abundant clonotypes contaminating from the bulk population. Clones that expanded after primary vaccination mostly reappeared after the booster (roughly 95% CD4, 70% to 90% CD8).

Per the germline V gene, CDR1 is GTSNPN and CDR2 is SVGIG (reference sequence). The V and J ends lost 1 base and 2 bases, in that order; junction bases with no gene match: 2. The CDR3 loop spans 15 amino acids. This specimen consisted of PBMCs, obtained on the day of the yellow fever booster vaccination. The sequence was collected from a man in his late teens or twenties who received the YFV17D yellow fever vaccine. The chain links TRBV30 to TRBJ2-1; 10 nucleotides match TRBD1. CDR3 protein: CAWSETGGPYNEQFF. The CDR3 coding sequence is TGTGCCTGGAGTGAGACAGGGGGCCCCTACAATGAGCAGTTCTTC.